The entry below gives a single TCR beta chain sequence along with its context. Its antigen is unidentified. This sample was taken from a study of vaccination and CD4 T cells after COVID-19. Treatment here: approximately nine-day PBMC culture with coronavirus spike peptide pools or control peptides (ViraFEST assay). The J segment lost 0 bases and the V segment lost 6 bases, leaving 4 bases of the junction unmatched. The V gene's germline CDR1 is SNHLY and CDR2 FYNNEI. The CDR3 extends over 14 amino acids. The Oncomine TCR Beta short-read assay was applied to DNA of cultured CD4+ T cells. TCRdb re-analysed the PCR reads in MiXCR, keeping a single row per CDR3 protein. Among about 14,000 distinct CDR3 sequences, about 65% were seen once, and the ten largest hold 6.5% to 9%.

The origin of this receptor is a human donor who had recovered from COVID-19. The chain carries TRBV2 and TRBJ1-2, with TRBD1 identical over 7 bases. The specimen sequenced was CD4+ T cells from blood, cultured in vitro. In DNA form, the CDR3 reads TGTGCCAGCAGGCCGACAGGGTCTAACTATGGCTACACCTTC. This gives the protein CASRPTGSNYGYTF.